One and the same sample provided the 12 T cell receptor beta chains below, sequenced in a study of immune heterogeneity within non-small cell lung tumors. Multiplex PCR amplified TCR beta CDR3 with 32 V and 13 J primers. TCRdb reanalysed the multiplex PCR reads using MiXCR and keeps one entry per CDR3 protein. Of 10,000 to 15,000 distinct CDR3 sequences in the sample, 23% were seen once. Template was bulk tumor genomic DNA, around 600 ng per sample. Biopsies that were spaced far apart were taken, several per primary tumor, during surgery. Curative surgery was undertaken by patients, who had untreated, newly diagnosed non-small cell lung cancer. Source material: lung tumor tissue. These TCRs come from a man aged 50 or older with non-small cell lung cancer.

By frequency in the sample, this clonotype is medium-sized. The CDR3 sequence: CASSPGRLTYNEQFF. CDR3 nucleotides: TGTGCCAGCTCTCCAGGACGGTTAACCTACAATGAGCAGTTCTTC. V and J are TRBV18 and TRBJ2-1; D uncertain. Trimming shortened V by 6 bases and J by 2 bases, and 14 bases separated the two germline ends. The CDR3 is 15 residues long. Germline CDR1 reads KGHSH; CDR2 reads LQKENI.

The table lists this clonotype with many counts. J is TRBJ2-3 and V is TRBV9, with TRBD2 matching 7 bases. The CDR3 contains 16 residues. Germline V gives CDR1 SGDLS, CDR2 YYNGEE. With V trimmed by 0 bases and J by 1 base, 5 bases remained unmatched. The CDR3 spells CASSVGGRARTDTQYF. The CDR3 DNA sequence: TGTGCCAGCAGCGTAGGGGGGAGGGCCCGCACAGATACGCAGTATTTT.

This clonotype ranks as medium-sized. The chain couples TRBV27 to TRBJ2-1; 7 nucleotides agree with TRBD2. Germline-derived CDR1 and CDR2 are MNHEY and SMNVEV (reference sequence). V shed 5 bases and J 5 bases; nucleotides not matched to a gene: 9. This CDR3 is built from 15 residues. The CDR3 protein is CASSRRTSLHNEQFF. CDR3 DNA: TGTGCCAGCAGTCGGCGGACTAGTCTCCACAATGAGCAGTTCTTC.

Notes on this clonotype: The junction departs from germline at one end; a sequencing error may be responsible. The V gene is TRBV30, the J gene TRBJ1-5; D gene uncertain. CDR3 length: 15 residues. Germline-derived CDR1 and CDR2 are GTSNPN and SVGIG (reference sequence). The CDR3 here is CAWSTSVASNHPQHF. In nucleotides, the CDR3 is TGTGCCTGGAGTACCTCAGTGGCCAGCAATCATCCCCAGCATTTT. The full variable domain, completed using reference TRBV30 and TRBJ1-5, is SQTIHQWPATLVQPVGSPLSLECTVEGTSNPNLYWYRQAAGRGLQLLFYSVGIGQISSEVPQNLSASRPQDRQFILSSKKLLLSDSGFYLCAWSTSVASNHPQHFGDGTRLSIL.

This clonotype was seen at least ten times. The chain links TRBV29-1 to TRBJ1-6; a possible D gene is TRBD1 (5 bases). The V and J ends lost 4 bases and 10 bases respectively, with 14 bases between them. Germline values: CDR1 SQVTM, CDR2 ANQGSEA. This CDR3 spans 13 amino acids. The CDR3 reads CSVGGGEGSPLHF. CDR3 in DNA: TGCAGCGTTGGAGGAGGGGAAGGGTCACCCCTCCACTTT.

Comment on this clonotype: This may stem from a read error, because a much larger clone lies one nucleotide away. This chain joins TRBV5-6 and TRBJ2-7; no clear D gene. CDR3 size: 11 residues. Germline CDR1 and CDR2: SGHDT and YYEEEE. CDR3: CVSSLDGEQYF. DNA of the CDR3: TGTGTCAGCAGCTTGGATGGCGAGCAGTACTTC.

CDR3 region: CASSQDGQGGTSQRETQYF. CDR3 bases: TGCGCCAGCAGCCAAGATGGACAGGGGGGAACTTCCCAGAGAGAGACCCAGTACTTC. The rearrangement uses TRBV4-1 and TRBJ2-5; 10 bases are shared with TRBD1. The CDR3 covers 19 residues. From germline, CDR1 is MGHRA and CDR2 YSYEKL. After removal of 0 bases from V and 4 bases from J, the junction contained 14 bases not matched to a gene.

There are many counts of this clonotype. The CDR3 here is CSARVGGASSYNSPLHF. For the CDR3, the DNA is TGCAGTGCTAGAGTGGGAGGGGCGAGCTCCTATAATTCACCCCTCCACTTT. V gene TRBV20-1 combines with J gene TRBJ1-6; tentative D call: TRBD1 (5 bases). V was pared by 1 base and J by 0 bases, with 13 bases between. CDR3 size: 17 residues. The germline CDR1 and CDR2 sequences are DFQATT and SNEGSKA (reference sequence).

This clonotype was picked up a small number of times. The V gene is TRBV10-3, the J gene TRBJ2-3, with a tentative D call TRBD2 (6 bases). Trimming took off 3 bases at V and 1 base at J, with 17 bases between the two ends. Germline V gene data show CDR1 as ENHRY and CDR2 as SYGVKD. CDR3 length equals 17 residues. The CDR3 protein is CAISDRKVRGGTDTQYF. DNA for the CDR3: TGTGCCATCAGTGACCGGAAAGTGCGGGGAGGCACAGATACGCAGTATTTT.

On this clonotype: It may be a read error: a sequence one base away is much more abundant. The chain is built from TRBV3-1 and TRBJ2-7, with D perhaps matching TRBD1 (6 bases). This CDR3 contains 13 residues. The germline CDR1 and CDR2 sequences are LGHDT and YNNKEL (reference sequence). CDR3: CDSSRTTGNEQYF. DNA for the CDR3: TGTGACAGCAGCCGGACCACAGGGAACGAGCAGTACTTC.

This clonotype was picked up a small number of times. The chain joins TRBV18 to TRBJ2-3; TRBD2 might be the D (6 bases). V was shortened by 0 bases and J by 1 base, with 11 bases between the two germline ends. Germline V lookup: CDR1 KGHSH, CDR2 LQKENI. The CDR3 runs 16 residues. CDR3 sequence: CASSPPRGEGTDTQYF. The CDR3 region has the DNA TGTGCCAGCTCACCACCGCGCGGGGAGGGCACAGATACGCAGTATTTT. The whole variable domain, filled in from reference TRBV18 and TRBJ2-3, reads NAGVMQNPRHLVRRRGQEARLRCSPMKGHSHVYWYRQLPEEGLKFMVYLQKENIIDESGMPKERFSAEFPKEGPSILRIQQVVRGDSAAYFCASSPPRGEGTDTQYFGPGTRLTVL.

This clonotype is termed medium-sized (0.01 to 0.1%). This chain uses TRBV6-2 or TRBV6-3 with TRBJ2-7; D uncertain. Germline assignment: CDR1 MNHEY and CDR2 SVGEGT. The CDR3 consists of 10 residues. V lost 4 bases to trimming and J lost 7 bases, with 5 bases between them. The CDR3 sequence is CASSWPEQYF. In nucleotides, the CDR3 is TGTGCCAGCAGTTGGCCAGAGCAGTACTTC.